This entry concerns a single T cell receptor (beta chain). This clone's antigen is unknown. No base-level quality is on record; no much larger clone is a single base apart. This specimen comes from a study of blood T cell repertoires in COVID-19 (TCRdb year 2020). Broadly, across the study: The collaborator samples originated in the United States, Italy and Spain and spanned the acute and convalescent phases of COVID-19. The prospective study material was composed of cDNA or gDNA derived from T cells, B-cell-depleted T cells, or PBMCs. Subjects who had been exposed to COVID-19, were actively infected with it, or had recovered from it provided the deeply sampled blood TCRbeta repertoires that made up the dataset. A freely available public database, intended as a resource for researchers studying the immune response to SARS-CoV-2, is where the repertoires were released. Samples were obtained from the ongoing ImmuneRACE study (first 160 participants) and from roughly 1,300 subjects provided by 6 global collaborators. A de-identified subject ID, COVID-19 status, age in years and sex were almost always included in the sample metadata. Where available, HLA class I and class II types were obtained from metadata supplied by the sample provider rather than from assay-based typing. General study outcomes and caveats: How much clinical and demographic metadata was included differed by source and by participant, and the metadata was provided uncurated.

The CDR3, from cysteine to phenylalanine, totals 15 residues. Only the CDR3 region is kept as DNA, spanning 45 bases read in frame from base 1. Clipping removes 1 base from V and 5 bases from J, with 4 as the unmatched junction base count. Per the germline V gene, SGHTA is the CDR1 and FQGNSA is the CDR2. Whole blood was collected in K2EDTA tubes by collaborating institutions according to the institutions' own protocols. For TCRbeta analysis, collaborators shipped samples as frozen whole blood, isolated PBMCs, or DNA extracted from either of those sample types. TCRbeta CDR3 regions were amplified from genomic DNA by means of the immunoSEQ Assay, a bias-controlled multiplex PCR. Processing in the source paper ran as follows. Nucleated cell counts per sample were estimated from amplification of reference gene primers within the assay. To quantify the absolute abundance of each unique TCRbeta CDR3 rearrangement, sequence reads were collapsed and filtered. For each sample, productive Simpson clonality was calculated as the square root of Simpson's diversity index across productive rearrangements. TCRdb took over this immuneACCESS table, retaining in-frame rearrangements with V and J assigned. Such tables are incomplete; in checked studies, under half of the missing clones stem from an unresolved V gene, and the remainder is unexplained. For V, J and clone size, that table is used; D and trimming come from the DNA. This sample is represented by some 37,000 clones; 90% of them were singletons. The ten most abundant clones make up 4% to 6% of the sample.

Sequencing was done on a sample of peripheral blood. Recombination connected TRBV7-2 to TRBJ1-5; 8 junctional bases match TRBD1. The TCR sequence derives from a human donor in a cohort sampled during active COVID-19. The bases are TGTGCCAGCAGCTTAGGCAGGGGGCTTTATCAGCCCCAGCATTTT. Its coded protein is CASSLGRGLYQPQHF.